This TCR beta chain was sequenced in a study of Ad26.COV2.S vaccination and SARS-CoV-2 variants. Notes on the study in general: Measurements of TCR breadth and depth may have given underestimates of the total T cell responses. There was reportedly substantial breadth in spike-specific CD8+ and CD4+ T cell responses after vaccination.

The germline V gene has CDR1 LNHDA and CDR2 SQIVND (reference sequence). The CDR3 has 15 amino acids. The trim removed 2 bases at V and 7 bases at J, leaving 3 bases unmatched. Generated by immunoSEQ multiplex PCR, the TCRdb table keeps only in-frame clones and is missing some. The table lists 350,000 to 500,000 clones, around 87% of them singletons. As for this clone: Antigen: not known.

Regarding treatment: over 15 received Ad26.COV2.S at low or high dose, single or two shots; about five received placebo; per-sample allocation not given. Collection of the samples took place on day 63 after the first injection of vaccine or placebo. The starting material was peripheral blood, obtained in a trial of Ad26.COV2.S vaccine versus placebo. The chain uses TRBV19 and TRBJ1-5; 12 bases match TRBD1. The source of this sequence is a person between 18 and 65 years old who received the Ad26.COV2.S COVID-19 vaccine or a placebo. CDR3 residues: CASSISGTGGQPQHF. CDR3 sequence (DNA): TGTGCCAGTAGTATATCGGGGACAGGGGGCCAGCCCCAGCATTTT.